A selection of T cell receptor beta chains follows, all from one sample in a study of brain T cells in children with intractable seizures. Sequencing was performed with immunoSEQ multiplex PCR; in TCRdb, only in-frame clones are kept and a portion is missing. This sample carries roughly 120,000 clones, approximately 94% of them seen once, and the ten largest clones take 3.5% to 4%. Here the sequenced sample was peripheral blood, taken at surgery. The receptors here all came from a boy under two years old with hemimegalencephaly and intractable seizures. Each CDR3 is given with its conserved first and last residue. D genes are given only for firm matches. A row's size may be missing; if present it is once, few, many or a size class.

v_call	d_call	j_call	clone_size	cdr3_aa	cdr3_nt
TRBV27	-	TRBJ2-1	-	CASSLGRGADEQFF	TGTGCCAGCAGTTTGGGCAGGGGGGCGGATGAGCAGTTCTTC
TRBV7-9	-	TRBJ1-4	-	CASSRVPGRTYEKLFF	TGTGCCAGCAGCCGGGTACCGGGACGGACCTATGAAAAACTGTTTTTT
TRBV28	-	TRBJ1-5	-	CASQMAPTQPQHF	TGTGCCTCCCAAATGGCCCCAACCCAGCCCCAGCATTTT
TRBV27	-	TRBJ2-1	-	CASSLVGGLSYNEQFF	TGTGCCAGCAGTTTAGTCGGGGGCCTATCCTACAATGAGCAGTTCTTC
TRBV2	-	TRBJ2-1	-	CASTPFSEQFF	TGTGCCAGCACTCCCTTTAGTGAGCAGTTCTTC
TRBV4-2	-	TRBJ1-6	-	CASSGIEGLYNSPLHF	TGTGCCAGCAGCGGAATTGAGGGGCTATATAATTCACCCCTCCACTTT
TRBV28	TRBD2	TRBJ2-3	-	CASNHRAGVVDTQYF	TGTGCCAGCAACCATAGAGCGGGAGTAGTAGATACGCAGTATTTT
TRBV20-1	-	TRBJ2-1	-	CSARVALQQFF	TGCAGTGCTAGAGTTGCACTCCAGCAGTTCTTC
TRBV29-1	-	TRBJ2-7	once	CSVETGLLTGYEQYF	TGCAGCGTTGAAACAGGGCTCCTAACGGGATACGAGCAGTACTTC
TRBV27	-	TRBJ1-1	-	CASSSPGGVAEAFF	TGTGCCAGCAGTTCCCCAGGAGGGGTCGCTGAAGCTTTCTTT
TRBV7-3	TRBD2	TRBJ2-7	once	CASSLTGGRESLEQYF	TGTGCCAGCAGCTTAACTGGCGGGAGGGAGTCTCTCGAGCAGTACTTC
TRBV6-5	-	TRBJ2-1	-	CASSYSTGNEQFF	TGTGCCAGCAGTTACTCTACAGGCAATGAGCAGTTCTTC
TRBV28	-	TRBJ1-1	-	CASSDGFQGTSWVTEAFF	TGTGCCAGCAGTGATGGGTTCCAGGGTACGAGCTGGGTAACTGAAGCTTTCTTT
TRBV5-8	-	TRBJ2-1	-	CASSPPRELVWNEQFF	TGTGCCAGCAGCCCTCCCCGGGAGTTAGTGTGGAATGAGCAGTTCTTC
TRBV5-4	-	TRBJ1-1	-	CASSRQNTEAFF	TGTGCCAGCAGCCGCCAGAACACTGAAGCTTTCTTT
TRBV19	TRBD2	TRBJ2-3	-	CASKAVAGGSTDTQYF	TGTGCCAGTAAGGCGGTTGCGGGAGGGAGCACAGATACGCAGTATTTT
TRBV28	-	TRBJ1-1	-	CASRDVNTEAFF	TGTGCCAGCAGGGACGTAAACACTGAAGCTTTCTTT
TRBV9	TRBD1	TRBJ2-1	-	CASSVSAGGGNEQFF	TGTGCCAGCAGCGTAAGCGCAGGGGGTGGCAATGAGCAGTTCTTC
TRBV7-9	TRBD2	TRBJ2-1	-	CASSYRLAGGGLDEQFF	TGTGCCAGCAGCTACCGACTAGCGGGAGGGGGGTTGGATGAGCAGTTCTTC
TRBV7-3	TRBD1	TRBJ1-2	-	CASSPAGGESGYTF	TGTGCCAGCAGCCCCGCAGGGGGCGAGTCTGGCTACACCTTC
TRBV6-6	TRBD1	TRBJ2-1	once	CASSYRTTGNEQFF	TGTGCCAGCAGTTACCGCACGACAGGGAATGAGCAGTTCTTC
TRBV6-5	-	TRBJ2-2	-	CASSVGTSSTGELFF	TGTGCCAGCAGCGTAGGGACGTCGAGCACCGGGGAGCTGTTTTTT
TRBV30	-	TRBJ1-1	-	CAYRGGRGRFNTEAFF	TGTGCCTATAGAGGAGGCAGGGGTCGGTTTAATACTGAAGCTTTCTTT
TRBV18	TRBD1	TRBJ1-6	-	CASSPDRDRSPLHF	TGTGCCAGCTCTCCCGACAGGGATCGCTCACCCCTCCACTTT
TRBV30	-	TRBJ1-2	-	CAWNGAANYGYTF	TGTGCCTGGAATGGAGCCGCTAACTATGGCTACACCTTC
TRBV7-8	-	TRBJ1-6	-	CASSSYYTGSPLHF	TGTGCCAGCAGCTCCTATTACACGGGTTCACCCCTCCACTTT
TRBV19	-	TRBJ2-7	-	CASSIPGREQYF	TGTGCCAGTAGTATACCTGGCCGGGAGCAGTACTTC
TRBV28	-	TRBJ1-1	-	CASSPTQLNTEAFF	TGTGCCAGCAGCCCCACTCAGCTGAACACTGAAGCTTTCTTT
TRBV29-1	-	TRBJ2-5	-	CSVGGHTQETQYF	TGCAGCGTTGGGGGGCATACCCAAGAGACCCAGTACTTC
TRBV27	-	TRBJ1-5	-	CASSPTAYSNQPQHF	TGTGCCAGCAGTCCTACAGCGTATAGCAATCAGCCCCAGCATTTT
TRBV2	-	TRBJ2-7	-	CASRPDPGAAYEQYF	TGTGCCAGCAGACCCGACCCAGGGGCAGCCTACGAGCAGTACTTC
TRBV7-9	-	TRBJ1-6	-	CASSLGAAYNSPLHF	TGTGCCAGCAGCCTAGGGGCGGCCTATAATTCACCCCTCCACTTT
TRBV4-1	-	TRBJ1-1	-	CASSRAAFGGLGEAFF	TGCGCCAGCAGCCGAGCGGCTTTTGGGGGGTTGGGTGAAGCTTTCTTT
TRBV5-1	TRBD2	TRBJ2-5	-	CASSYGTSGRDETQYF	TGCGCCAGCAGCTATGGGACTAGCGGGAGGGATGAGACCCAGTACTTC
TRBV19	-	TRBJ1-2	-	CASKGGYHNYGYTF	TGTGCCAGTAAGGGCGGATACCATAACTATGGCTACACCTTC
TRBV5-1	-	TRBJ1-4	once	CASSLGGSDNEKLFF	TGCGCCAGCAGCCTGGGGGGCAGCGATAATGAAAAACTGTTTTTT
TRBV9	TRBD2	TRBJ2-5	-	CASSLFSGGGGSQYF	TGTGCCAGCAGTCTTTTTAGCGGAGGCGGGGGGTCCCAGTACTTC
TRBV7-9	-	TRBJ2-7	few	CASSLDTYEQYF	TGTGCCAGCAGCTTAGACACCTACGAGCAGTACTTC
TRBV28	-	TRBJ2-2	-	CASSTRWGTGELFF	TGTGCCAGCAGTACCCGGTGGGGGACCGGGGAGCTGTTTTTT
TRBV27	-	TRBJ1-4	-	CASSLFAGDDEKLFF	TGTGCCAGCAGTTTATTCGCCGGGGACGATGAAAAACTGTTTTTT
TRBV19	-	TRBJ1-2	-	CASSIARNYGYTF	TGTGCCAGTAGTATCGCCAGAAACTATGGCTACACCTTC
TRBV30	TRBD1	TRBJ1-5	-	CAWSYNRGETGSQPQHF	TGTGCCTGGAGTTACAATCGGGGGGAGACAGGGAGTCAGCCCCAGCATTTT
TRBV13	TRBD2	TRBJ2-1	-	CASSQLAGGRMVYEQFF	TGTGCCAGCAGCCAACTAGCGGGAGGTCGAATGGTGTATGAGCAGTTCTTC
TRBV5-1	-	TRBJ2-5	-	CASSLAGGAAYAETQYF	TGCGCCAGCAGCTTGGCCGGTGGGGCAGCGTACGCGGAGACCCAGTACTTC
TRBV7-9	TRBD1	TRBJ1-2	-	CASSSQTGGYGYTF	TGTGCCAGCAGCTCCCAGACAGGGGGATATGGCTACACCTTC
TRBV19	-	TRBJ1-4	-	CASSIWASEEKLFF	TGTGCCAGTAGTATCTGGGCATCTGAAGAAAAACTGTTTTTT
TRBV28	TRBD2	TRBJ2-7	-	CASSLRLAGVYEQYF	TGTGCCAGCAGTTTAAGACTAGCGGGAGTTTACGAGCAGTACTTC
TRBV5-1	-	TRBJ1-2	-	CASSGGGVNGYTF	TGCGCCAGCAGCGGGGGAGGGGTAAATGGCTACACCTTC
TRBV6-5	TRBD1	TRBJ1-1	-	CASSYAQNRGFAEAFF	TGTGCCAGCAGTTACGCACAGAACAGGGGTTTTGCAGAAGCTTTCTTT
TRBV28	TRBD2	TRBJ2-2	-	CASWTSGTTGELFF	TGTGCCAGTTGGACTAGCGGGACAACCGGGGAGCTGTTTTTT
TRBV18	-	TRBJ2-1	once	CASSPEGAVTYNEQFF	TGTGCCAGCTCACCCGAAGGGGCGGTGACTTACAATGAGCAGTTCTTC
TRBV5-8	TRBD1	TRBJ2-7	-	CASSLWLGTGPNEQYF	TGTGCCAGCAGCCTCTGGTTGGGGACAGGGCCGAACGAGCAGTACTTC
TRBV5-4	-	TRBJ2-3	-	CASSRGGMGSADTQYF	TGTGCCAGCAGCCGTGGGGGAATGGGCTCCGCAGATACGCAGTATTTT
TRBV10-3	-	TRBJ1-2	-	CAISDSTELYGYTF	TGTGCCATCAGTGACTCGACAGAGCTCTATGGCTACACCTTC